The next 12 T cell receptor beta chains were all read from a single sample in a study of T cell responses to AZD1222 COVID-19 vaccine. Clones were sequenced by immunoSEQ multiplex PCR, and TCRdb holds only the in-frame ones, with some missing. The sample has some 130,000 clones, roughly 93% seen once. The source material was peripheral blood, sampled 28 days after the second AZD1222 dose. The receptors originated from an adult who received the AZD1222 COVID-19 vaccine.

The chain has TRBV2 and TRBJ1-2; TRBD1 aligns across 8 bases. V lost 4 bases to trimming and J lost 6 bases; unmatched junction nucleotides: 7. Germline loops: CDR1 SNHLY, CDR2 FYNNEI. This CDR3 has 14 residues. Here the CDR3 reads CASSGTGFGDGYTF. CDR3 sequence (DNA): TGTGCCAGCAGTGGGACAGGGTTTGGGGATGGCTACACCTTC. The full variable domain, rest sourced from reference TRBV2 and TRBJ1-2, is EPEVTQTPSHQVTQMGQEVILRCVPISNHLYFYWYRQILGQKVEFLVSFYNNEISEKSEIFDDQFSVERPDGSNFTLKIRSTKLEDSAMYFCASSGTGFGDGYTFGSGTRLTVV.

This clone was recorded only once. The chain has TRBV30 and TRBJ2-7; D tentatively reads TRBD1 or TRBD2 (6 bases each). This CDR3 is built from 15 residues. CDR1 and CDR2 (germline): GTSNPN, SVGIG (reference sequence). Deletions cut 0 bases from V and 6 bases from J, with 18 bases between. This CDR3 reads CAWSVGWGRGGEQYF. The CDR3 DNA follows: TGTGCCTGGAGTGTCGGATGGGGCAGGGGAGGCGAGCAGTACTTC.

The gene calls are TRBV10-3 and TRBJ2-3, with 11 nucleotides matching TRBD2. The V segment lost 4 bases and the J segment 6 bases; nucleotides outside the gene matches: 9. Germline assignment: CDR1 ENHRY and CDR2 SYGVKD. This CDR3 spans 16 amino acids. CDR3: CAISGGTSGSFDTQYF. The CDR3 DNA reads as TGTGCCATCAGTGGGGGGACTAGCGGTAGTTTTGATACGCAGTATTTT.

This rearrangement joins TRBV7-6 to TRBJ1-1, with a tentative D call TRBD1 (6 bases). Germline values: CDR1 SGHVS, CDR2 FNYEAQ. V was trimmed by 5 bases and J by 1 base, leaving 14 bases between them. The CDR3 length is 15 residues. CDR3 sequence: CASSPAGHSNTEAFF. CDR3 DNA: TGTGCCAGCAGCCCAGCGGGACACTCGAACACTGAAGCTTTCTTT.

This chain joins TRBV12-3 or TRBV12-4 and TRBJ1-2; tentative D call: TRBD1 (6 bases). This CDR3 contains 12 residues. The V end was cut by 10 bases, the J end by 8 bases, with 17 bases between. The CDR3 sequence: CATSGGGRGYTF. DNA for the CDR3: TGTGCCACCTCCGGGGGGGGGCGAGGCTACACCTTC.

The chain recombines TRBV12-3 or TRBV12-4 with TRBJ1-2, with 7 bases identical to TRBD1. This CDR3 contains 11 residues. The V segment lost 5 bases and the J segment 10 bases; nucleotides outside the gene matches: 4. The DNA for the CDR3 is TGTGCCAGCAGTAGTAGGGGGCTCTACACCTTC. As protein: CASSSRGLYTF.

The rearrangement links TRBV9 to TRBJ2-7; TRBD1 matches 8 bases. J was trimmed by 5 bases and V by 1 base; bases with no gene match: 8. Germline values: CDR1 SGDLS, CDR2 YYNGEE. The CDR3 totals 15 residues. The DNA for the CDR3 is TGTGCCAGCAGCGTATCCCCCAGGGGGCAGGACGAGCAGTACTTC. Translation gives CASSVSPRGQDEQYF.

The genes are TRBV10-3 and TRBJ2-7; either TRBD1 or TRBD2 may fit D (6 bases each). The ends were cut back, 7 bases at V and 1 base at J, with 11 bases in the middle. The CDR3 is 13 amino acids. Germline V lookup: CDR1 ENHRY, CDR2 SYGVKD. CDR3 protein: CAIMRDKSYEQYF. For the CDR3, the DNA is TGTGCCATCATGCGGGACAAATCCTACGAGCAGTACTTC.

The chain carries TRBV9 and TRBJ1-6, with D uncertain. The CDR3 runs 16 residues. CDR1 is SGDLS, CDR2 YYNGEE, per germline. Trimming pared 2 bases from V and 5 bases from J, leaving 14 bases between. The CDR3 reads CASSVGGQPDNSPLHF. Written as DNA, the CDR3 is TGTGCCAGCAGCGTCGGCGGGCAGCCGGATAATTCACCCCTCCACTTT. Based on the CDR3 plus reference TRBV9 and TRBJ1-6, the full variable domain is DSGVTQTPKHLITATGQRVTLRCSPRSGDLSVYWYQQSLDQGLQFLIQYYNGEERAKGNILERFSAQQFPDLHSELNLSSLELGDSALYFCASSVGGQPDNSPLHFGNGTRLTVT.

The J gene is TRBJ1-2, the V gene TRBV6-5; D is unclear. Looked up from germline, CDR1 is MNHEY and CDR2 is SVGAGI. CDR3 length equals 11 residues. The ends were cut back, 6 bases at V and 8 bases at J, with 10 bases in the middle. CDR3 DNA sequence: TGTGCCAGCAGAAAGGAGTACGGCTACACCTTC. Translating it yields CASRKEYGYTF.

The genes are TRBV28 and TRBJ2-1; TRBD2 agrees at 8 bases. With 7 bases clipped from V and 9 bases from J, the junction kept 11 bases outside the gene matches. Germline assignment: CDR1 MDHEN and CDR2 SYDVKM. The CDR3 is made up of 14 amino acids. The CDR3 spells CASKRGPEVREQFF. For the CDR3, the DNA is TGTGCCAGCAAGCGGGGGCCGGAGGTTCGTGAGCAGTTCTTC.

The J gene is TRBJ1-2, the V gene TRBV19, with D perhaps matching TRBD1 (5 bases). Germline loops: CDR1 LNHDA, CDR2 SQIVND (reference sequence). V was clipped by 3 bases and J by 4 bases, with 9 bases between them. The length of the CDR3 is 13 residues. CDR3 sequence: CASSIREGYGYTF. CDR3 nucleotide sequence: TGTGCCAGTAGTATCAGGGAAGGCTATGGCTACACCTTC.